One sample yielded the 25 T cell receptor beta chains listed below, sequenced in a study of T cells in Graves' hyperthyroidism and ophthalmopathy. The source material, RNA transcripts, was used to amplify TCR beta CDR3 regions. HTBI primers were the set used in a first-round RT-PCR of the TCR CDR3. One entry per CDR3 protein, called by TCRdb with MiXCR from the multiplex PCR reads. The table lists around 570,000 distinct CDR3 sequences, about 20% of them singletons. The sample was blood. These receptors all stem from a man aged 35 to 55 with Graves' ophthalmopathy.

At least ten counts were recorded for this clonotype. The rearrangement joins TRBV2 to TRBJ2-7; 8 nucleotides line up with TRBD2. In germline, CDR1 is SNHLY, CDR2 FYNNEI. After removal of 6 bases from V and 5 bases from J, the junction contained 12 bases not matched to a gene. The CDR3 spans 15 residues. CDR3 in amino acids: CASRPQTYSGNEQYF. CDR3 nucleotides: TGTGCCAGCAGACCTCAAACCTATAGCGGGAACGAGCAGTACTTC.

This clonotype was picked up many times. This rearrangement joins TRBV4-1 to TRBJ2-5; 10 nucleotides agree with TRBD2. This CDR3 is built from 14 residues. Per germline, CDR1 MGHRA and CDR2 YSYEKL. V was pared by 1 base and J by 4 bases, with 0 bases of the junction left unmatched. The CDR3 DNA reads TGCGCCAGCAGCCAAGGGACTAGCGGAGAGACCCAGTACTTC. Amino acids: CASSQGTSGETQYF.

This clonotype has only a few counts. The chain is built from TRBV7-2 and TRBJ2-1; 13 bases map to TRBD2. After removal of 5 bases from V and 14 bases from J, the junction contained 6 bases not matched to a gene. Germline V CDR1 and CDR2: SGHTA, FQGNSA. The CDR3 is made up of 13 amino acids. CDR3 in DNA: TGTGCCAGCAGCCCTGGACTAGCGGGAGAAGAGTTCTTC. Its translation is CASSPGLAGEEFF.

This clonotype was recorded a few times. The V call is TRBV18, the J call TRBJ1-2; the match to TRBD1 covers 10 bases. This CDR3 comprises 15 residues. Per germline, CDR1 KGHSH and CDR2 LQKENI. V shed 3 bases, J shed 2 bases, and the junction held 3 bases outside the gene matches. CDR3 nucleotides: TGTGCCAGCTCACCCACGGGACAGGGGAACTATGGCTACACCTTC. Protein sequence: CASSPTGQGNYGYTF.

This chain links TRBV7-2 with TRBJ2-1; 8 bases fit TRBD2. The V gene end was trimmed by 1 base and the J gene end by 9 bases; junction bases not matched to a gene: 8. The CDR3 spans 15 residues. CDR1 SGHTA and CDR2 FQGNSA come from the germline V gene. This CDR3 is CASSLEPGGASEQFF. CDR3 nucleotide sequence: TGTGCCAGCAGCTTAGAACCCGGGGGGGCCTCTGAGCAGTTCTTC.

Only one count was recorded for this clonotype. This clone may be a read error of a much larger clone one base away. The chain recombines TRBV28 with TRBJ2-1; the match to TRBD2 covers 8 bases. The CDR3 is made up of 15 amino acids. Trimming removed 7 bases from V and 8 bases from J; junction bases left unmatched: 13. Germline V gene data show CDR1 as MDHEN and CDR2 as SYDVKM. For the CDR3, the DNA is TGTGCCAGCAACGACGTCGGAGCGGGAGACGATGAGCAGTTCTTC. Protein product: CASNDVGAGDDEQFF.

This clonotype has a count of ten or more. V usage is TRBV7-9 and J usage is TRBJ1-4; TRBD1 matches 10 bases. V was pared by 4 bases and J by 5 bases, with 1 base of the junction left unmatched. CDR1 SEHNR and CDR2 FQNEAQ come from the germline V gene (reference sequence). CDR3 length: 14 amino acids. The CDR3 sequence: CASSWGQGNEKLFF. The CDR3 DNA is TGTGCCAGCAGCTGGGGACAGGGGAATGAAAAACTGTTTTTT. Using reference TRBV7-9 and TRBJ1-4 for the parts outside the CDR3, the full variable domain is DTGVSQNPRHKITKRGQNVTFRCDPISEHNRLYWYRQTLGQGPEFLTYFQNEAQLEKSRLLSDRFSAERPKGSFSTLEIQRTEQGDSAMYLCASSWGQGNEKLFFGSGTQLSVL.

This clonotype was observed a few times. The rearrangement joins TRBV9 to TRBJ1-3; no reliable D call. The CDR3 extends over 14 amino acids. Germline V CDR1 and CDR2: SGDLS, YYNGEE. Trimming removed 1 base at V and 1 base at J, with 6 bases between. The CDR3, as DNA: TGTGCCAGCAGCGTACAGGAGTCTGGAAACACCATATATTTT. It translates to CASSVQESGNTIYF.

The chain has TRBV19 and TRBJ1-5; TRBD1 matches 7 bases. Trimming removed 7 bases from V and 4 bases from J; junction bases left unmatched: 13. There are 16 residues in the CDR3. CDR1 LNHDA and CDR2 SQIVND come from the germline V gene (reference sequence). The CDR3 DNA reads TGTGCCAGTAAATCGATGGGGGGACAGAGAAATCAGCCCCAGCATTTT. This encodes CASKSMGGQRNQPQHF.

V gene TRBV4-3 combines with J gene TRBJ2-1; 8 positions agree with TRBD2. This CDR3 spans 17 amino acids. The J segment lost 2 bases and the V segment lost 0 bases, leaving 6 bases of the junction unmatched. Germline V gene lookup returns CDR1 LGHNA and CDR2 YSLEER. Here the CDR3 DNA reads TGCGCCAGCAGCCAAGATCTTGCGGGGGGCCCCTACAATGAGCAGTTCTTC. Translation: CASSQDLAGGPYNEQFF.

This sequence joins TRBV6-2 or TRBV6-3 and TRBJ2-5, with TRBD2 matching 8 bases. Germline CDR1 and CDR2: MNHEY and SVGEGT. The CDR3 contains 15 residues. Trimming took 6 bases from V and 5 from J; bases not matched to a gene: 11. CDR3 region: CASRYPGLVYETQYF. The CDR3 DNA follows: TGTGCCAGCAGGTACCCGGGACTAGTTTACGAGACCCAGTACTTC.

This clonotype was seen only once. The gene calls are TRBV9 and TRBJ2-7; D uncertain. Germline values: CDR1 SGDLS, CDR2 YYNGEE. The V end lost 2 bases, the J end lost 5 bases, and 11 bases lay between the germline ends. This CDR3 is built from 13 residues. CDR3 sequence reads: CASSVGLFHEQYF. DNA of the CDR3: TGTGCCAGCAGCGTCGGGTTATTCCACGAGCAGTACTTC.

This clonotype was seen ten or more times. The V and J genes are TRBV28 and TRBJ2-3; the match to TRBD2 covers 7 bases. In germline, CDR1 is MDHEN, CDR2 SYDVKM. The ends lost 8 bases at V and 0 bases at J; junction bases unmatched: 8. The CDR3 has 15 amino acids. CDR3 sequence: CASPPMGGSTDTQYF. CDR3 nucleotide sequence: TGTGCCAGCCCCCCTATGGGAGGGAGCACAGATACGCAGTATTTT.

V and J are TRBV3-1 and TRBJ2-4; a weak D match, TRBD1 (6 bases). Trimming cost V 1 base and J 6 bases, with 16 bases left between them. Germline CDR1 and CDR2: LGHDT and YNNKEL (reference sequence). This CDR3 region has 16 residues. The CDR3 is CASSQGLGAMGNIQYF. For the CDR3, the DNA is TGTGCCAGCAGCCAAGGACTGGGGGCCATGGGAAACATTCAGTACTTC.

The chain recombines TRBV20-1 with TRBJ2-3, with 11 bases that match TRBD2. V was pared by 3 bases and J by 6 bases, with 5 bases of the junction left unmatched. The CDR3 is 14 amino acids. Germline CDR1 is DFQATT and CDR2 is SNEGSKA (reference sequence). CDR3 loop: CSARTSGVRDTQYF. DNA of the CDR3: TGCAGTGCTAGGACTAGCGGGGTGCGGGATACGCAGTATTTT.

This clonotype was seen ten or more times. V usage is TRBV27 and J usage is TRBJ2-1; D not resolved. CDR3 length: 15 amino acids. From germline, CDR1 is MNHEY and CDR2 SMNVEV (reference sequence). The V gene lost 2 bases and the J gene lost 7 bases, with 15 bases spanning the gap. The CDR3 reads CASSLVRTGSNEQFF. For the CDR3, the DNA is TGTGCCAGCAGTTTAGTAAGGACGGGTTCTAATGAGCAGTTCTTC.

There are many counts of this clonotype. The CDR3, as DNA: TGTGCCAGCAGTTCGCCTCGGACACCGTTATATAATTCACCCCTCCACTTT. Translating gives CASSSPRTPLYNSPLHF. The gene calls are TRBV28 and TRBJ1-6; D may be TRBD1 (5 bases). This CDR3 is built from 17 residues. CDR1 and CDR2 (germline): MDHEN, SYDVKM. The V end lost 4 bases, the J end lost 4 bases, and 17 bases lay between the germline ends.

The V call is TRBV19, the J call TRBJ1-2, with D perhaps TRBD1 (6 bases). V shed 4 bases and J shed 5 bases, with 8 bases lying between them. The CDR3 totals 12 residues. The germline gives CDR1 LNHDA, CDR2 SQIVND (reference sequence). CDR3 coding DNA: TGTGCCAGTAGTACAACAGGGTATGGCTACACCTTC. This gives the protein CASSTTGYGYTF.

The rearrangement uses TRBV29-1 and TRBJ1-1; 8 bases match TRBD1. The germline gives CDR1 SQVTM, CDR2 ANQGSEA. V gave up 4 bases and J gave up 2 bases; unmatched junction bases: 6. The CDR3 extends over 14 amino acids. Here the CDR3 reads CSVGDRNLNTEAFF. The CDR3 DNA follows: TGCAGCGTTGGGGACAGGAACCTAAACACTGAAGCTTTCTTT.

In its sample, this clonotype was seen once. The V and J genes are TRBV27 and TRBJ1-4; D gene ambiguous. Trimming left V 4 bases short and J 10 bases short, with 7 bases between. The CDR3 sequence is 11 residues long. Germline V gene lookup returns CDR1 MNHEY and CDR2 SMNVEV (reference sequence). CDR3 coding DNA: TGTGCCAGCAGTTGGGCGGGAAAACTGTTTTTT. Translation: CASSWAGKLFF.

This chain joins TRBV4-1 and TRBJ2-7, with TRBD2 as a possible D gene (6 bases). The CDR3 is made up of 16 amino acids. Germline CDR1 and CDR2: MGHRA and YSYEKL. Trimming pared 1 base from V and 3 bases from J, leaving 16 bases between. CDR3 sequence: CASSQGGGKGHYEQYF. DNA of the CDR3: TGCGCCAGCAGCCAAGGGGGAGGTAAGGGGCACTACGAGCAGTACTTC.

The sample holds a few counts of this clonotype. The chain combines TRBV7-6 with TRBJ2-3, with 9 bases lining up with TRBD2. J lost 2 bases, V lost 0 bases, and 6 bases had no gene match. Germline values: CDR1 SGHVS, CDR2 FNYEAQ. The CDR3 extends over 17 amino acids. This CDR3 is CASSLAPAGGYTDTQYF. The CDR3 DNA sequence: TGTGCCAGCAGCTTAGCGCCAGCGGGAGGCTACACAGATACGCAGTATTTT.

This clonotype is a singleton in its sample. This chain uses TRBV6-1 with TRBJ1-4, with a weak D call TRBD1 (5 bases). The CDR3 is 14 residues long. The V end was cut by 6 bases, the J end by 3 bases, with 11 bases between. The germline CDR1 and CDR2 sequences are MNHNS and SASEGT. CDR3 amino acids: CASRLDTANEKLFF. The DNA of the CDR3 is TGTGCCAGCAGATTGGACACAGCTAATGAAAAACTGTTTTTT.

This clonotype was recorded a few times. The V call is TRBV5-1, the J call TRBJ2-4; 9 nucleotides line up with TRBD2. Germline V gene lookup returns CDR1 SGHRS and CDR2 YFSETQ. V shed 0 bases, J shed 8 bases, and the junction held 6 bases outside the gene matches. This CDR3 contains 15 residues. Written as DNA, the CDR3 is TGCGCCAGCAGCTTGGCCGCGGGGGGGCAGGACATTCAGTACTTC. Its translation is CASSLAAGGQDIQYF.

This clonotype has just a few counts. This chain uses TRBV20-1 with TRBJ1-6; the D gene is possibly TRBD1 (6 bases). The V gene's germline CDR1 is DFQATT and CDR2 SNEGSKA (reference sequence). The CDR3 is made up of 17 amino acids. V shed 5 bases and J shed 0 bases, with 17 bases lying between them. Here the CDR3 DNA reads TGCAGTGCTGGCGGGGGGCCCTCGAGCTCCTATAATTCACCCCTCCACTTT. Residues: CSAGGGPSSSYNSPLHF.